This TCR beta chain was obtained from a study of shared clonotypes between healthy human individuals. The assay was immunoSEQ multiplex PCR, and TCRdb's table has in-frame clones only and misses some. The sample has some 2 million clones, roughly 95% seen once. This clone was seen a single time. Naive CD8 cells lacked CD45RO, underwent positive selection for CCR7 and left out terminally differentiated effector memory CD45RA+ cells. Specimen: naive CD8+ T cells sorted from blood. The TCR comes from a man younger than 35 in good health.

The CDR3 nucleotides are TGTGCCAGCAGTCCGGGACAGGGTGGCTACACCTTC. Translation: CASSPGQGGYTF. This chain links TRBV27 with TRBJ1-2; 9 bases are a match to TRBD1. Trimming took 5 bases from V and 7 from J; bases not matched to a gene: 2. This CDR3 is 12 amino acids long. Germline V gene lookup returns CDR1 MNHEY and CDR2 SMNVEV (reference sequence).